Listed below are T cell receptor beta chains from one sample, sequenced in a study of T cell responses to AZD1222 COVID-19 vaccine. Data came from immunoSEQ multiplex PCR; TCRdb stores just in-frame clones and leaves some out. Of under 150,000 clones listed, over 90% are singletons. The sequencing used peripheral blood, collected on day 0 of AZD1222 vaccination. Receptor source: an adult in good health. Both conserved end residues are part of each CDR3. Each record gives: D gene, clone size, J gene, V gene, CDR3 protein, CDR3 DNA. D genes are given only for firm matches. Only part of the rows carry a size: once, few, many, or a class if the clone is expanded.

D: -
size: -
J: TRBJ1-1
V: TRBV9
CDR3: CASSVDPGREAFF
DNA: TGTGCCAGCAGCGTAGATCCGGGAAGAGAAGCTTTCTTT

D: TRBD1
size: -
J: TRBJ1-2
V: TRBV5-1
CDR3: CASSLFPGGSGYTF
DNA: TGCGCCAGCAGCTTGTTCCCAGGGGGTAGTGGCTACACCTTC

D: TRBD1
size: once
J: TRBJ1-3
V: TRBV5-6
CDR3: CASSPYRGTGNTIYF
DNA: TGTGCCAGCAGCCCCTACAGGGGAACTGGAAACACCATATATTTT

D: TRBD1
size: -
J: TRBJ1-1
V: TRBV18
CDR3: CASSRDRGGNTEAFF
DNA: TGTGCCAGCTCACGAGACAGGGGAGGGAACACTGAAGCTTTCTTT

D: -
size: -
J: TRBJ1-2
V: TRBV6-6
CDR3: CASRDSRGYTF
DNA: TGTGCCAGCAGGGACAGTCGCGGCTACACCTTC

D: -
size: -
J: TRBJ1-5
V: TRBV27
CDR3: CASIQTGGSNQPQHF
DNA: TGTGCCAGCATCCAAACCGGAGGGAGCAATCAGCCCCAGCATTTT

D: TRBD1
size: -
J: TRBJ1-1
V: TRBV6-5
CDR3: CASSWTGGAEAFF
DNA: TGTGCCAGCAGTTGGACAGGGGGAGCCGAAGCTTTCTTT

D: TRBD2
size: -
J: TRBJ2-1
V: TRBV5-1
CDR3: CASTKTSGGANEQFF
DNA: TGCGCCAGCACCAAGACTAGCGGGGGGGCCAATGAGCAGTTCTTC

D: TRBD2
size: -
J: TRBJ2-5
V: TRBV5-8
CDR3: CASSWLAGGPVETQYF
DNA: TGTGCCAGCAGCTGGCTAGCGGGGGGGCCGGTAGAGACCCAGTACTTC

D: -
size: -
J: TRBJ1-4
V: TRBV9
CDR3: CASSYAGSSEKLFF
DNA: TGTGCCAGCAGCTACGCAGGAAGCAGTGAAAAACTGTTTTTT

D: -
size: -
J: TRBJ1-3
V: TRBV7-2
CDR3: CASTAGHRGNTIYF
DNA: TGTGCCAGCACGGCTGGACACCGTGGAAACACCATATATTTT

D: TRBD1
size: once
J: TRBJ1-1
V: TRBV10-3
CDR3: CAISQDRGNTEAFF
DNA: TGTGCCATCAGTCAAGACAGGGGGAACACTGAAGCTTTCTTT